The text below deals with one TCR beta chain. Its target antigen remains unknown. No qualities accompany the bases; no much larger clone lies one base away. This sample is part of a study of T-cell memory formation after mild COVID-19 (dated by TCRdb to about 2021). Study-wide context: TCR sequence clusters from the two donors were found to be largely donor specific. Longitudinal TCRalpha and TCRbeta repertoire sequencing tracked T-cell clones expanding and contracting after mild COVID-19 in a couple of donors. The cohort was made up of two young adult volunteers, one female and one male, who were previously healthy. Study-wide conclusions, independent of this receptor: Clones that contracted from day 15 to 85 showed balanced CD4/CD8 phenotypes, whereas a second wave of clones that expanded from day 15 to 37 leaned towards CD4+. Only a couple of mild cases were covered by the study, and larger cohorts that include severe cases with pre-infection samples were considered necessary. The detection of some responding clones in pre-infection memory suggests that pre-existing cross-reactive memory T cells joined the SARS-CoV-2 response. SARS-CoV-2 specificity of the second-wave clones peaking on day 37 was not confirmed. Contracting CD4+ clones appeared mostly in the CM and EM memory subsets, whereas CD8+ clones were enriched in EMRA.

These reads were obtained on an Illumina NovaSeq 6000. Using 5'RACE with constant-segment primers, TCRalpha and TCRbeta cDNA libraries were constructed, with sample barcodes and unique molecular identifiers added in the process. RNA was extracted from every sample with Trizol reagent. Libraries were amplified in two PCR steps, with a second sample barcode and Illumina TruSeq adapters added in the second step. Libraries were sequenced on an Illumina NovaSeq with 2 x 150 bp paired-end reads. The authors' pipeline ran thus. Reads were demultiplexed and collapsed into UMI-guided consensus sequences with migec v1.2.7. With mixcr v2.1.11, UMI consensuses were aligned to TRA and TRB V and J templates and assembled into clonotypes. Expanded or contracted clonotypes were those called significant by both edgeR and NoisET, with noise models trained on biological replicates. edgeR calls used a false discovery rate-adjusted p below 0.01 and a log2 fold-change threshold of 1. As an exploratory analysis of dynamics, max-normalized trajectories of the 1000 most abundant clonotypes were examined by PCA with hierarchical clustering. The CD4 or CD8 phenotype of responding clones was assigned using the separately sequenced CD4+ and CD8+ repertoires. TCRdb itself trimmed the public reads at Q25 with fastp, ran MiXCR and retained productive beta chains. Rows are combined by CDR3 protein, so each entry shows the most common genes and DNA. The V and J calls come from TCRdb's annotation, not from the publication. For this sample the table gives 190,000 or so distinct CDR3 sequences, of which about 10% were detected only once. 3% of the sample is taken by the ten largest.

Ficoll-Paque density gradient centrifugation was the method used to isolate PBMCs. The TCR comes from a man in his late teens or twenties who had mild COVID-19 (a few samples of this study predate the infection). The sample titles of this study are shuffled in the database, so cell type and time point are left out; the donor was told from shared clones. The sequencing sample was made of PBMCs or a T cell subset sorted from them (not recorded which).

In nucleotides, the sequence is TGCGCCAGCAGCGCCCCCACAGGGGCGGTGGAGACCCAGTACTTC. This gives the protein CASSAPTGAVETQYF. The V and J segments used are TRBV5-1 and TRBJ2-5; TRBD1 fits 7 bases in the junction. For this chain, trimming is 4 bases at the V end and 5 bases at the J end, and the number of junction bases without a gene match is 11. For CDR1 and CDR2, the germline V gene lists SGHRS and YFSETQ. The CDR3 spans 15 residues, from the cysteine through the phenylalanine. The retained sequence is limited to the CDR3, 45 bases, with the frame set at the first base.